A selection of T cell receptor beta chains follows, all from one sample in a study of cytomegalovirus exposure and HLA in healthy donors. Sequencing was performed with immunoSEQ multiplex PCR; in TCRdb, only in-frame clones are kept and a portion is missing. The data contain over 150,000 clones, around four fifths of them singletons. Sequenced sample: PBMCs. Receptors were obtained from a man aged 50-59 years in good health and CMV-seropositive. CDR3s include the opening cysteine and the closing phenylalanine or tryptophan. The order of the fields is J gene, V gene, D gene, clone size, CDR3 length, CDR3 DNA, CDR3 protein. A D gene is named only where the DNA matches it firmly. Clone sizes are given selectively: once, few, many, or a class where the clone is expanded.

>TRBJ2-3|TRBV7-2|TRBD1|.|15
TGTGCCAGCAGCACGGCAGGGGGTAGCACAGATACGCAGTATTTT
CASSTAGGSTDTQYF
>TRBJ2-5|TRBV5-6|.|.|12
TGTGCCAGCAGTGACAGGCAAGAGACCCAGTACTTC
CASSDRQETQYF
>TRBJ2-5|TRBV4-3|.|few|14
TGCGCCAGCAGCCAAGATGTAGCGAAAGAGACCCAGTACTTC
CASSQDVAKETQYF
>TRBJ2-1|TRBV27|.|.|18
TGTGCCAGCAGTTTATCGAATGGGGCGGGATGGTCCTACAATGAGCAGTTCTTC
CASSLSNGAGWSYNEQFF
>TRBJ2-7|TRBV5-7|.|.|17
TGTGCCAGCAGCTTACCCGGGACAAAAAAAGGAAGCTACGAGCAGTACTTC
CASSLPGTKKGSYEQYF
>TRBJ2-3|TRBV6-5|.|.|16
TGTGCCAGCAGTTACTCGTTAAAGGGGAACACAGATACGCAGTATTTT
CASSYSLKGNTDTQYF
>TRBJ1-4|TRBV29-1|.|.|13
TGCAGCGTTGAAAGGTTGGAGGGTGAAAAACTGTTTTTT
CSVERLEGEKLFF
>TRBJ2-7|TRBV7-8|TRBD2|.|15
TGTGCCAGCAGCTGGACTAGCGGTGTTGCCTACGAGCAGTACTTC
CASSWTSGVAYEQYF
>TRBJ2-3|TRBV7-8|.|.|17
TGTGCCAGCAGCTTAGAAGTGGGCAGCTTTCCCACAGATACGCAGTATTTT
CASSLEVGSFPTDTQYF
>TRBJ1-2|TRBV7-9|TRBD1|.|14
TGTGCCAGCATCAGGGGACAGGATAACTATGGCTACACCTTC
CASIRGQDNYGYTF
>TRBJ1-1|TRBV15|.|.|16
TGTGCCACCAGCAGAGATCTAGGGGTACCGAACACTGAAGCTTTCTTT
CATSRDLGVPNTEAFF
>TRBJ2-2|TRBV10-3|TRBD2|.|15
TGTGCCATCAGTGAGTCGGGCGGGGGCACCGGGGAGCTGTTTTTT
CAISESGGGTGELFF
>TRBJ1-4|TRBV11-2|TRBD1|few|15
TGTGCCAGCAGACCCGGGACAGGCTGGGTCGAAAAACTGTTTTTT
CASRPGTGWVEKLFF
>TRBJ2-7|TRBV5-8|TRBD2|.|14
TGTGCCAGCAGCTTGGGAGCGGGAGAATACGAGCAGTACTTC
CASSLGAGEYEQYF
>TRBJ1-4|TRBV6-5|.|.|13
TGTGCCAGCAGTTACGCCAGGGGAGAAAAACTGTTTTTT
CASSYARGEKLFF
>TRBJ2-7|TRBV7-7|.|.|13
TGTGCTAGCAGCTCGGACTTCGGCTACGAGCAGTACTTC
CASSSDFGYEQYF
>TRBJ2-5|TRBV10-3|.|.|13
TGTGCCATCAGTCAGGGGAATGGGGAGACCCAGTACTTC
CAISQGNGETQYF
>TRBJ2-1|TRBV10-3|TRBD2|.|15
TGTGCCATCAGTGAGTTAGCGGGAGCACGTAATGAGCAGTTCTTC
CAISELAGARNEQFF
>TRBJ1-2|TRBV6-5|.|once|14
TGTGCCAGCAGTTACCGAGTAGGGGTGGAAGGCTACACCTTC
CASSYRVGVEGYTF
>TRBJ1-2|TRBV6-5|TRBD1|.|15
TGTGCCAGCAGAACATGGACAGGGCGTAACTATGGCTACACCTTC
CASRTWTGRNYGYTF
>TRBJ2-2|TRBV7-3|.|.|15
TGTGCCAGCAGCTCCATGGGACAGAACACCGGGGAGCTGTTTTTT
CASSSMGQNTGELFF
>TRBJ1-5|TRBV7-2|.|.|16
TGTGCCAGCAGCCCTCCAGGAGGGCGGAGCAATCAGCCCCAGCATTTT
CASSPPGGRSNQPQHF
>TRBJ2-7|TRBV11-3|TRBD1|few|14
TGTGCCAGCAGCCCCCGGGACAGATCCTACGAGCAGTACTTC
CASSPRDRSYEQYF
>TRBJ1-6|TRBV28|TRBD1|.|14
TGTGCCAGTAGACAGGGACAGGGTAATTCACCCCTCCACTTT
CASRQGQGNSPLHF
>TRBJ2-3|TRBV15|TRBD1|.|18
TGTGCCACCAGCAGAGTCCCGGGGGGACAGGGAAGCACAGATACGCAGTATTTT
CATSRVPGGQGSTDTQYF
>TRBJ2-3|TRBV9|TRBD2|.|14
TGTGCCAGCAGCGTGGCGGGGGGGGCAGATACGCAGTATTTT
CASSVAGGADTQYF
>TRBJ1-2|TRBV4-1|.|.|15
TGCGCCAGCAGCCAACAGGGGACGTCTAACTATGGCTACACCTTC
CASSQQGTSNYGYTF
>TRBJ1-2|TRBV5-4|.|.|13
TGTGCCAGCAGCTTGGCAGAGGACTATGGCTACACCTTC
CASSLAEDYGYTF
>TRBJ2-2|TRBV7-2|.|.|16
TGTGCCAGCAGCTTAGTAGGTCAGGGCCACACCGGGGAGCTGTTTTTT
CASSLVGQGHTGELFF
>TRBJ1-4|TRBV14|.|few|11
TGTGCCAGCAGCCAGGGGCAAAAACTGTTTTTT
CASSQGQKLFF
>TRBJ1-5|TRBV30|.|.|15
TGTGCCTGGAGCCAAACGCTAAATGCACCCTCGCCCCAGCATTTT
CAWSQTLNAPSPQHF
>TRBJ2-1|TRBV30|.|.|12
TGTGCCTGGAGTCGGTTGTATCGGGAGCAGTTCTTC
CAWSRLYREQFF
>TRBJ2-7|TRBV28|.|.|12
TGTGCCAGCAGAGCTCAGGGGCCCGAGCAGTACTTC
CASRAQGPEQYF
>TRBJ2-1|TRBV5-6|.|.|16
TGTGCCAGCAGCTTGGCCCTCCTAGTCTCCTACAATGAGCAGTTCTTC
CASSLALLVSYNEQFF
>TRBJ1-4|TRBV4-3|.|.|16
TGCGCCAGCAGCCAAGTGGACAGCTCTTATAATGAAAAACTGTTTTTT
CASSQVDSSYNEKLFF
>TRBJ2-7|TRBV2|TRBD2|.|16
TGTGCCAGCAGTGACCAGGCGGGAGTAGGGAAATACGAGCAGTACTTC
CASSDQAGVGKYEQYF
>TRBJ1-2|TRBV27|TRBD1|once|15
TGTGCCAGCAGTTCCAAACTACAGGGGGGCTATGGCTACACCTTC
CASSSKLQGGYGYTF
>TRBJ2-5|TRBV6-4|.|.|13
TGTGCCAGCAGTAAGGAGTTACAAGAGACCCAGTACTTC
CASSKELQETQYF
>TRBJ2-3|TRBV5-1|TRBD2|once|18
TGCGCCAGCAGCTTGGATCGACTAGCGGGGGGCGGGATGGATACGCAGTATTTT
CASSLDRLAGGGMDTQYF
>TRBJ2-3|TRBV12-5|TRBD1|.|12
TGTGCTAGTGGACAGGGGAAGGATACGCAGTATTTT
CASGQGKDTQYF
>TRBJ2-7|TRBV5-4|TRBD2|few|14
TGTGCCAGCAGCTCTAGCGGGAGTTTGTACGAGCAGTACTTC
CASSSSGSLYEQYF
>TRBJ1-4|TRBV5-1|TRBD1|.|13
TGCGCCAGCACCGGGACAGGGGCAGAAAAACTGTTTTTT
CASTGTGAEKLFF
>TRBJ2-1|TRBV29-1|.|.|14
TGCAGCGCTACAGGGATGGTAACCTACAATGAGCAGTTCTTC
CSATGMVTYNEQFF
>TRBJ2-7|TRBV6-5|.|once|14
TGTGCCAGCAGCGGACAGTCTCCTTACTACGAGCAGTACTTC
CASSGQSPYYEQYF
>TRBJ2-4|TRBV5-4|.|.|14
TGTGCCAGCAGCTTGAGCGGCCCTTCGGACATTCAGTACTTC
CASSLSGPSDIQYF
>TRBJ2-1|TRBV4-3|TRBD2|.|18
TGCGCCAGCAGCCAACTGGAGTCTAGCGGGAGCTCCTACAATGAGCAGTTCTTC
CASSQLESSGSSYNEQFF
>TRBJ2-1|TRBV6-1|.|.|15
TGTGCCAGCAGTGTCTATGCCCAATCCTACAATGAGCAGTTCTTC
CASSVYAQSYNEQFF
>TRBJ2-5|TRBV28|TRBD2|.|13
TGTGCCACGGGACTAGCGGGAGCAGAGACCCAGTACTTC
CATGLAGAETQYF
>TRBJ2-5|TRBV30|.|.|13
TGTGCCTTCCTACGAGGAGTTCAAGAGACCCAGTACTTC
CAFLRGVQETQYF
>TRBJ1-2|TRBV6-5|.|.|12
TGTGCCAGTAAGGGGGGGAGCTATGGCTACACCTTC
CASKGGSYGYTF
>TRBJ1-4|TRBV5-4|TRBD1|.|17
TGTGCCAGCGGGACTTGGACAGGGGGTAGGACTAATGAAAAACTGTTTTTT
CASGTWTGGRTNEKLFF
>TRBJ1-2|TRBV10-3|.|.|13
TGTGCCATCAGCGAGCAGGAAAACTATGGCTACACCTTC
CAISEQENYGYTF
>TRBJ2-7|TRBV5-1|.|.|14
TGCGCCAGCAGCGAGGGGACAACTGTTGGGGAGCAGTACTTC
CASSEGTTVGEQYF
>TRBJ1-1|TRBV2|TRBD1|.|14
TGTGCCAGCAGCTGGGACAGCGACGTCACTGAAGCTTTCTTT
CASSWDSDVTEAFF
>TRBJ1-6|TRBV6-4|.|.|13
TGTGCCAGCAGTGAGGCCAGGGGTTCACCCCTCCACTTT
CASSEARGSPLHF
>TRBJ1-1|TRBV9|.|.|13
TGTGCCAGCAGCGTCGCGGGTTGGACTGAAGCTTTCTTT
CASSVAGWTEAFF
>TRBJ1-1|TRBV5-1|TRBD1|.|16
TGCGCCAGCAGCTTAAATGTACAGGGGATGAACACTGAAGCTTTCTTT
CASSLNVQGMNTEAFF
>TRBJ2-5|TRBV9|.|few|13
TGTGCCAGCAGCCCCCCGGGGTCCGAGACCCAGTACTTC
CASSPPGSETQYF
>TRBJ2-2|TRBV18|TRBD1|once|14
TGTGCCAGCTCATCGGGACAGGCTGACGGGGAGCTGTTTTTT
CASSSGQADGELFF
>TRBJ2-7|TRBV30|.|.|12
TGTGCGGTGGGGCAGGGATCCTACGAGCAGTACTTC
CAVGQGSYEQYF